The 7 T cell receptor beta chains below all came from one sample that was sequenced in a study of multiple sclerosis patients with progressive multifocal leukoencephalopathy. Here immunoSEQ multiplex PCR was the method, and the copy in TCRdb shows in-frame clones only, minus some. The table records tens of thousands of clones, about 89% of them present only once. The time point: before natalizumab initiation. The sequenced material came from PBMCs. The receptors originated from a human donor with multiple sclerosis.

This chain links TRBV6-5 with TRBJ1-1, with D perhaps matching TRBD1 (6 bases). Germline V gives CDR1 MNHEY, CDR2 SVGAGI. The CDR3 has 13 amino acids. V was shortened by 6 bases and J by 1 base, with 9 bases between the two germline ends. The CDR3 nucleotides are TGTGCCAGCAGGACAGGCCCGAACACTGAAGCTTTCTTT. Translated, it gives CASRTGPNTEAFF.

V and J are TRBV5-1 and TRBJ2-7; 7 bases are shared with TRBD1. Germline lookup yields CDR1 SGHRS and CDR2 YFSETQ. This CDR3 contains 15 residues. V dropped 0 bases and J dropped 2; count of bases not matched to a gene: 5. CDR3 bases: TGCGCCAGCAGCTTGGGGGACAGCCCTGCCTACGAGCAGTACTTC. Amino acids: CASSLGDSPAYEQYF.

The rearrangement links TRBV7-8 to TRBJ1-5, with 10 bases lining up with TRBD1. This CDR3 is 14 amino acids long. CDR1 and CDR2 (germline): SGHVS, FQNEAQ. The V gene end was trimmed by 3 bases and the J gene end by 6 bases; junction bases not matched to a gene: 2. CDR3 in DNA: TGTGCCAGCAGCTTCGGGGACAGGGGTCAGCCCCAGCATTTT. Its protein product is CASSFGDRGQPQHF.

The rearrangement links TRBV7-2 to TRBJ1-1, with D hard to call. V lost 0 bases and J lost 0, with 8 bases in between. The germline V gene encodes CDR1 SGHTA and CDR2 FQGNSA. This CDR3 region has 15 residues. The CDR3 DNA follows: TGTGCCAGCAGCTTAGCGCCGAGTTTGAACACTGAAGCTTTCTTT. Its translation is CASSLAPSLNTEAFF.

The chain is built from TRBV19 and TRBJ1-5, with TRBD1 as a possible D gene (6 bases). Germline lookup yields CDR1 LNHDA and CDR2 SQIVND (reference sequence). Between the trimmed V and J ends, which lost 3 bases and 3 bases, there was a span of 9 bases. This CDR3 has 14 residues. The CDR3 DNA reads TGTGCCAGTAGTATCCGGGACACCAATCAGCCCCAGCATTTT. Its protein is CASSIRDTNQPQHF.

The genes are TRBV4-1 and TRBJ1-4; 8 bases map to TRBD1. The CDR3 is made up of 15 amino acids. V shed 4 bases, J shed 0 bases, and the junction held 1 base outside the gene matches. Germline CDR1 MGHRA, CDR2 YSYEKL. The CDR3 protein is CASSPGQATNEKLFF. The CDR3 DNA reads TGCGCCAGCAGCCCGGGACAGGCAACTAATGAAAAACTGTTTTTT.

V gene TRBV20-1 combines with J gene TRBJ1-1; D is uncertain. Trimming pared 2 bases from V and 3 bases from J, leaving 1 base between. Per germline, CDR1 DFQATT and CDR2 SNEGSKA (reference sequence). The CDR3 has 10 amino acids. The CDR3 DNA sequence: TGCAGTGCTAGACACACTGAAGCTTTCTTT. This gives the protein CSARHTEAFF.